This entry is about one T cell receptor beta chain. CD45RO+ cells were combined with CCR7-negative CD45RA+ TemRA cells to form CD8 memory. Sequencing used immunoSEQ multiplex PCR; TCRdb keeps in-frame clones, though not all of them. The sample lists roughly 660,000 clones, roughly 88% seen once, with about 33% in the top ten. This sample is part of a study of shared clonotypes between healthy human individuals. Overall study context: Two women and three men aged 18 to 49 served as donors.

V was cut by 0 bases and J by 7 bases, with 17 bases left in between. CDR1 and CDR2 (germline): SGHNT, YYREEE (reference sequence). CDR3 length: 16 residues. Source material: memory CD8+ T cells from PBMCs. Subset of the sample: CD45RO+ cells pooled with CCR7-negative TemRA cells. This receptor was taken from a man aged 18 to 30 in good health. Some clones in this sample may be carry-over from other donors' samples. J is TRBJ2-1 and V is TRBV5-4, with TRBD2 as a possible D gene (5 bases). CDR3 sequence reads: CASSLGSSLTGNEQFF. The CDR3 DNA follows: TGTGCCAGCAGCTTGGGGTCTAGCCTTACCGGGAATGAGCAGTTCTTC.